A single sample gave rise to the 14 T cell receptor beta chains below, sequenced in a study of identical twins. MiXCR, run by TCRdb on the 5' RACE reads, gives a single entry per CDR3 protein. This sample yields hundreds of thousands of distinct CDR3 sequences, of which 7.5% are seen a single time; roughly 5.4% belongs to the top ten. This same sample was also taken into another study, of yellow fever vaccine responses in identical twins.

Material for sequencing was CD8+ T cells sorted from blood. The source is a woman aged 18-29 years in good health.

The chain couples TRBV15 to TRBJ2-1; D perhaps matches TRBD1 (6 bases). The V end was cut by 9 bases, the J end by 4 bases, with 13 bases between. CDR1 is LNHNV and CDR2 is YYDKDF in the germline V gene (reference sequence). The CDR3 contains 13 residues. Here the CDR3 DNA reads TGTGCCACGGGACAAGCTAGATACAATGAGCAGTTCTTC. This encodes CATGQARYNEQFF.

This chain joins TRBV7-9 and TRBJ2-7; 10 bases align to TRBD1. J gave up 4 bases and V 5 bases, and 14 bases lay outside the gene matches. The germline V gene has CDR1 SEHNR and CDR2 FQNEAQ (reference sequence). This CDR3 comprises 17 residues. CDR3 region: CASSPAPGQGLKYEQYV. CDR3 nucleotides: TGTGCCAGCAGCCCCGCCCCGGGACAGGGGCTCAAGTACGAGCAGTACGTC.

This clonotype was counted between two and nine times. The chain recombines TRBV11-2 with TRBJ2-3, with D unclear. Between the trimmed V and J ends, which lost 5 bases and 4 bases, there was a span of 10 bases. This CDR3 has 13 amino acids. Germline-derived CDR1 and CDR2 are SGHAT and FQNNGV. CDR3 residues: CASSRGFPDTQYF. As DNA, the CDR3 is TGTGCCAGCAGCCGAGGTTTCCCAGATACGCAGTATTTT.

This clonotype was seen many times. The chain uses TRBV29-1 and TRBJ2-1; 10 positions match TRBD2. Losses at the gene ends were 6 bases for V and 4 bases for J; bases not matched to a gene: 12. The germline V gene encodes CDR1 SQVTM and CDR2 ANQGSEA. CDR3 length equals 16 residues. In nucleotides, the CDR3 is TGCAGCGTGACCCCCTTTACTAGCGGGGATTACAATGAGCAGTTCTTC. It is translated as CSVTPFTSGDYNEQFF.

The CDR3 protein is CAISSGTGGHNEQFF. DNA of the CDR3: TGTGCCATCAGCTCCGGGACAGGGGGCCACAATGAGCAGTTCTTC. This sequence joins TRBV10-3 and TRBJ2-1; 12 bases agree with TRBD1. From germline, CDR1 is ENHRY and CDR2 SYGVKD. The CDR3 is 15 residues long. Losses at the gene ends were 6 bases for V and 5 bases for J; bases not matched to a gene: 5.

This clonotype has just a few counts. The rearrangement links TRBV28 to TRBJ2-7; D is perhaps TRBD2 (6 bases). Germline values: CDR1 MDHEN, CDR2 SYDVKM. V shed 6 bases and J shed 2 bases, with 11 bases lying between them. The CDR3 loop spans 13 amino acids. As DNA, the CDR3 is TGTGCCAGCAGAAGTGGGGGGACCTACGAGCAGTACTTC. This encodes CASRSGGTYEQYF.

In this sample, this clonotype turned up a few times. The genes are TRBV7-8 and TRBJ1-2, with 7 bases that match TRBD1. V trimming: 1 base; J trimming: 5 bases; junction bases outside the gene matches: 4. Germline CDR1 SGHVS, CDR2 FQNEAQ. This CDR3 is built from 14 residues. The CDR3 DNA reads TGTGCCAGCAGCTTAGAGGCAGGGGGATATGGCTACACCTTC. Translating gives CASSLEAGGYGYTF.

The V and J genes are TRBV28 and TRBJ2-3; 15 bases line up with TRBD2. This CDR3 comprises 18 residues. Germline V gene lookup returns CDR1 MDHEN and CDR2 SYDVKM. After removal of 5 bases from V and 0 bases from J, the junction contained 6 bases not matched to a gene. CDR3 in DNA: TGTGCCAGCAGTATCGGGACTAGCGGGGGGCAGAGCACAGATACGCAGTATTTT. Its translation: CASSIGTSGGQSTDTQYF. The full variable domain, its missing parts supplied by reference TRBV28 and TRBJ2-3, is DVKVTQSSRYLVKRTGEKVFLECVQDMDHENMFWYRQDPGLGLRLIYFSYDVKMKEKGDIPEGYSVSREKKERFSLILESASTNQTSMYLCASSIGTSGGQSTDTQYFGPGTRLTVL.

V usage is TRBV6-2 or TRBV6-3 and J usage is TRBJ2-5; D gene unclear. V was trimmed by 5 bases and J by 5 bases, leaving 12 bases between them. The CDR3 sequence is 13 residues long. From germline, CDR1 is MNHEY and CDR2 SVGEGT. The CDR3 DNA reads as TGTGCCAGCAGTCCTAAGGCTCGGGAGACCCAGTACTTC. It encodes CASSPKARETQYF.

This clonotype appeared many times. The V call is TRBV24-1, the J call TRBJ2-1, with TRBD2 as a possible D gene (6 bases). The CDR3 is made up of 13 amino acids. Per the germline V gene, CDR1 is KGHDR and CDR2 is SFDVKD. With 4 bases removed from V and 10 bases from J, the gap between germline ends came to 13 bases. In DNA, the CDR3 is TGTGCCACCAGTGACGCCGGGAGTCTAGAGCAGTTCTTC. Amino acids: CATSDAGSLEQFF.

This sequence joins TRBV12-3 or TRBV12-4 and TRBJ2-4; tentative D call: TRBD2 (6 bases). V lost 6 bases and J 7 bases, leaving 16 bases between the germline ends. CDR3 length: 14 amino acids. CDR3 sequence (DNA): TGTGCCAGCAGCCCGCCCGGGGGTGAGAACATTCAGTACTTC. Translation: CASSPPGGENIQYF.

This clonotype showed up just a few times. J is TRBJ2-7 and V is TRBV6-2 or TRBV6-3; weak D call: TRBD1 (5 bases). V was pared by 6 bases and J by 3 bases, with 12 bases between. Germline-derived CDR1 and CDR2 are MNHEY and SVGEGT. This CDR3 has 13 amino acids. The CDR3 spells CASSPGHLYEQYF. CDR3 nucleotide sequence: TGTGCCAGCAGCCCCGGACACCTCTACGAGCAGTACTTC.

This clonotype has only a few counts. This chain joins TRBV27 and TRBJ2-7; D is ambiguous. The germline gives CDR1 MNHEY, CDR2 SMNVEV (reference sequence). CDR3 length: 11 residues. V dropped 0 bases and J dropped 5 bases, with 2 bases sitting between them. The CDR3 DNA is TGTGCCAGCAGTTTATCAGACGAGCAGTACGTC. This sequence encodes CASSLSDEQYV.

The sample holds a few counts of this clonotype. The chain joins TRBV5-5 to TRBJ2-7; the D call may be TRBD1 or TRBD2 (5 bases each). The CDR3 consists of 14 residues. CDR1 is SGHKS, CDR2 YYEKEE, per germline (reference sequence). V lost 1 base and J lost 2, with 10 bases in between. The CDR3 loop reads CASSLRRGAYEQYF. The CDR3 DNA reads TGTGCCAGCAGCTTGCGAAGGGGAGCCTACGAGCAGTACTTC.